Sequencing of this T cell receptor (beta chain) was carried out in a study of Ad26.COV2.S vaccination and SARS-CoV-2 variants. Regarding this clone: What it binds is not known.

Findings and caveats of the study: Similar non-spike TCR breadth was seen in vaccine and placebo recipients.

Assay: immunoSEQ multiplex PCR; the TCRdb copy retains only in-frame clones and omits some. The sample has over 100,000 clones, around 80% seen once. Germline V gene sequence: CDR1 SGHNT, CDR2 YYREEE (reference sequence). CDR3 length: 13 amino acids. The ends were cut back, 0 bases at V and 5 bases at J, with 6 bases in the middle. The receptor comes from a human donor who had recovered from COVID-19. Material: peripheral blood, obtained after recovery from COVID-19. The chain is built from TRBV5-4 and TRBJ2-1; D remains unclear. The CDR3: CASSLVRHNEQFF. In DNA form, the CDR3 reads TGTGCCAGCAGCTTGGTTCGGCACAATGAGCAGTTCTTC.